This T cell receptor beta chain was retrieved from a study of cytotoxic CD8 clonotypes in ibrutinib-treated CLL. Study observations and caveats: Public clonotypes occurred uncommonly; on treatment, they contracted or remained stable.

Trimming pared 0 bases from V and 5 bases from J, leaving 10 bases between. This CDR3 contains 15 residues. CDR1 is LNHNV, CDR2 YYDKDF, per germline (reference sequence). Repertoires were generated with immunoSEQ multiplex PCR, while TCRdb's copy carries only in-frame clones and drops some. The sample consists of almost 85,000 clones, about 86% of them appearing once. In the case of this clone: As yet, its antigen is unknown.

The sample was PBMCs, taken before ibrutinib treatment. The clonotype was recovered from a human donor with chronic lymphocytic leukemia. The chain recombines TRBV15 with TRBJ1-4, with a tentative D call TRBD1 (5 bases). CDR3 region: CATSRDRRENEKLFF. The CDR3 region has the DNA TGTGCCACCAGCAGAGATCGCAGGGAAAATGAAAAACTGTTTTTT. Full variable domain (remainder filled in from reference TRBV15 and TRBJ1-4): DAMVIQNPRYQVTQFGKPVTLSCSQTLNHNVMYWYQQKSSQAPKLLFHYYDKDFNNEADTPDNFQSRRPNTSFCFLDIRSPGLGDTAMYLCATSRDRRENEKLFFGSGTQLSVL.